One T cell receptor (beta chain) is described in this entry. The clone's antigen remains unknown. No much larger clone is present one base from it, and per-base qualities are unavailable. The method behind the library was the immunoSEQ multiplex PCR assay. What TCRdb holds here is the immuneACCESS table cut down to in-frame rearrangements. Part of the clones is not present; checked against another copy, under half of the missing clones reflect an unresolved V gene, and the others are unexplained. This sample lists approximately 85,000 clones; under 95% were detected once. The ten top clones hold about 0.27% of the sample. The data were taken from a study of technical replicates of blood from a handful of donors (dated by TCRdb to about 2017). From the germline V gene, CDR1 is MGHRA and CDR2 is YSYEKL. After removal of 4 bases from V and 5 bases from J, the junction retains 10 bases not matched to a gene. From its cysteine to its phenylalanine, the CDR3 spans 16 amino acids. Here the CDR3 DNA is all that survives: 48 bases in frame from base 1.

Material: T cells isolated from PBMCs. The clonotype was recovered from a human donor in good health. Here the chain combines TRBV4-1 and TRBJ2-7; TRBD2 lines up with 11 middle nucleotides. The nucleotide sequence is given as TGCGCCAGCAGCCCGAACACGGGACTAGCGGCCGACGAGCAGTACTTC. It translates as CASSPNTGLAADEQYF.